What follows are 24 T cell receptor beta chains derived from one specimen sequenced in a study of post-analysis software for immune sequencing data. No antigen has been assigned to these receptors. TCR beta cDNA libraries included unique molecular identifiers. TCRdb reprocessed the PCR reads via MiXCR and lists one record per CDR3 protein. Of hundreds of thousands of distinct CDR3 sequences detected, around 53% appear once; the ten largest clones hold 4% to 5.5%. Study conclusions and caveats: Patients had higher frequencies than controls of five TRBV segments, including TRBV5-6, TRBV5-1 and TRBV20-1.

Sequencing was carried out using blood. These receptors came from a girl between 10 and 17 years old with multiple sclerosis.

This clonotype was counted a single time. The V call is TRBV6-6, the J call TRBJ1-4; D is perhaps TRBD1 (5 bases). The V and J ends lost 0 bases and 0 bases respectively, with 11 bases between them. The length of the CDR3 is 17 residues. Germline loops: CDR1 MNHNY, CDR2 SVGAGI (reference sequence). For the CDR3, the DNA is TGTGCCAGCAGTTACTCTGCCGACAGTGCAACTAATGAAAAACTGTTTTTT. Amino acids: CASSYSADSATNEKLFF.

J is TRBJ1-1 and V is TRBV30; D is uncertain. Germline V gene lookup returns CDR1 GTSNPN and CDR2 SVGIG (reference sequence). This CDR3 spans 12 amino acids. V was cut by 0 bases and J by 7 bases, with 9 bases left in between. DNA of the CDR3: TGTGCCTGGAGTGTACTTGGAGATGAAGCTTTCTTT. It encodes CAWSVLGDEAFF.

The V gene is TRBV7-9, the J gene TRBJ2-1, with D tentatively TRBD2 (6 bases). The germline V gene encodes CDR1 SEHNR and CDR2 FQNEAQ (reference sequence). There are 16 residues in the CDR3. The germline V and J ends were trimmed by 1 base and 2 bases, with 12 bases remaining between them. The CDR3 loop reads CASSLVAGLPYNEQFF. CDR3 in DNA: TGTGCCAGCAGCTTAGTCGCGGGACTTCCCTACAATGAGCAGTTCTTC.

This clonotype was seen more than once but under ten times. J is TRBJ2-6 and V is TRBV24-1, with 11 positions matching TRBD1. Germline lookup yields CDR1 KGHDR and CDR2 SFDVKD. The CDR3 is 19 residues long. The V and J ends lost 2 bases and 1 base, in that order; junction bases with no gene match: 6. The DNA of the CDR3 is TGTGCCACCAGTGATTCCCGGACAGGGGGCCCTTCTGGGGCCAACGTCCTGACTTTC. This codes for CATSDSRTGGPSGANVLTF.

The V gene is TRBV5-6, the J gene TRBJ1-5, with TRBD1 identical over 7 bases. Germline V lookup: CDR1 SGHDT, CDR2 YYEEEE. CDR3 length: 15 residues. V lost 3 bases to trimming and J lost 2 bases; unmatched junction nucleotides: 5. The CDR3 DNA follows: TGTGCCAGCAGCTCGGGACAGCTCCGCAATCAGCCCCAGCATTTT. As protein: CASSSGQLRNQPQHF.

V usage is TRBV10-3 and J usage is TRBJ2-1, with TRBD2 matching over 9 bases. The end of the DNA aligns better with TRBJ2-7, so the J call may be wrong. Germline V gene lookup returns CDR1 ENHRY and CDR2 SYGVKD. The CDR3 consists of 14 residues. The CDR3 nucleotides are TGTGCCTCCTATAGCGGGAGCTCCTACAATGAGCAGTACTTC. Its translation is CASYSGSSYNEQYF.

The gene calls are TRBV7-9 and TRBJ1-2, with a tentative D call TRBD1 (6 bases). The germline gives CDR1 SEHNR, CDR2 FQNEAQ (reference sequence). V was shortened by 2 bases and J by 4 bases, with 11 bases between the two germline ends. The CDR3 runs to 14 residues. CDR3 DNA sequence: TGTGCCAGCAGCTTAAGGACAGAGGGCTATGGCTACACCTTC. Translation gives CASSLRTEGYGYTF.

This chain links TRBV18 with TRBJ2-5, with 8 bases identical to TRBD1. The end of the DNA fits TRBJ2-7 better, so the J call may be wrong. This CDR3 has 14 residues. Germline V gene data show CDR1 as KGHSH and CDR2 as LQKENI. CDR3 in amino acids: CASSPRGQGSEQYF. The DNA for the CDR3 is TGTGCCAGCTCACCCCGAGGACAGGGCAGCGAGCAGTACTTC.

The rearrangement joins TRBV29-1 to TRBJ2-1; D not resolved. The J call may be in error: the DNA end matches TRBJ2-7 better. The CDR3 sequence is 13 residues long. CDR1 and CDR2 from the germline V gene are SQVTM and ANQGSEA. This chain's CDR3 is CSVEGMGTYEQYF. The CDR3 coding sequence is TGCAGCGTTGAAGGCATGGGAACCTACGAGCAGTACTTC.

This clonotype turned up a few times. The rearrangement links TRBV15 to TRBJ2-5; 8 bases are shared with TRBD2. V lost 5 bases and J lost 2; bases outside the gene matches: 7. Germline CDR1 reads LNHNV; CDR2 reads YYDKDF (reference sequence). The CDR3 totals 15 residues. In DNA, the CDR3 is TGTGCCACCAGCGCACAAGCGGGAGTACAAGAGACCCAGTACTTC. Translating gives CATSAQAGVQETQYF.

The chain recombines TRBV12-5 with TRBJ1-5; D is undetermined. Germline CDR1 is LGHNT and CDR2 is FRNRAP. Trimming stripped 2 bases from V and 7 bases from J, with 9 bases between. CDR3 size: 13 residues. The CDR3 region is CASGLYRIQPQHF. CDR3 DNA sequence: TGTGCTAGTGGTTTGTACCGGATCCAGCCCCAGCATTTT.

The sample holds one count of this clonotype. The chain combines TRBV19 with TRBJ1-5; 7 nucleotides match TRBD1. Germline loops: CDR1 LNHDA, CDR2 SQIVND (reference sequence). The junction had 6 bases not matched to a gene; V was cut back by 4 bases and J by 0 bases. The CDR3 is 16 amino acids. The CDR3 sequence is CASSSQGDYSNQPQHF. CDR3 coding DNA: TGTGCCAGTAGTAGTCAGGGGGACTATAGCAATCAGCCCCAGCATTTT.

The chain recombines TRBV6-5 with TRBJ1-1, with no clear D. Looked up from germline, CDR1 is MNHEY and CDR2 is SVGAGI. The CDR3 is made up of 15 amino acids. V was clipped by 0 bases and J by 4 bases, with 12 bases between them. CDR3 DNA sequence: TGTGCCAGCAGTTACTCGGACGGAGATTCCACTGAAGCTTTCTTT. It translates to CASSYSDGDSTEAFF.

The CDR3 bases are TGCGCCAGCAGCCTTCGCGGGACCACAGATACGCAGTATTTT. This gives the protein CASSLRGTTDTQYF. The chain uses TRBV5-1 and TRBJ2-3, with D tentatively TRBD2 (6 bases). Germline V gene sequence: CDR1 SGHRS, CDR2 YFSETQ. V was clipped by 4 bases and J by 2 bases, with 11 bases between them. The CDR3 length is 14 residues.

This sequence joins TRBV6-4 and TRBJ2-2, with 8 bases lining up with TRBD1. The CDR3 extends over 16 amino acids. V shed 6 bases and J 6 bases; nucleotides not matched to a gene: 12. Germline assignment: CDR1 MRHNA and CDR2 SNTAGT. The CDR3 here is CASRGIAGGEAGELFF. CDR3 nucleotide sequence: TGTGCCAGCAGGGGTATAGCAGGGGGCGAAGCCGGGGAGCTGTTTTTT.

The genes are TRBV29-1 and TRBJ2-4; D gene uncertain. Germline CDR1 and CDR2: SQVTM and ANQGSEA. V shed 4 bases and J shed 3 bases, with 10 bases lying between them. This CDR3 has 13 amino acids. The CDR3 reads CSVVQFDKNIQYF. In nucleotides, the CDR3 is TGCAGCGTTGTTCAGTTCGACAAAAACATTCAGTACTTC.

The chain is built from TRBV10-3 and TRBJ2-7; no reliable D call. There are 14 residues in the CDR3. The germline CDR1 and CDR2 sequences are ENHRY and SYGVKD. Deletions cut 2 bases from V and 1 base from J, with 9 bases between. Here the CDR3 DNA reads TGTGCCATCAGTGAGGGGATAAGGTCCTACGAGCAGTACTTC. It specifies CAISEGIRSYEQYF.

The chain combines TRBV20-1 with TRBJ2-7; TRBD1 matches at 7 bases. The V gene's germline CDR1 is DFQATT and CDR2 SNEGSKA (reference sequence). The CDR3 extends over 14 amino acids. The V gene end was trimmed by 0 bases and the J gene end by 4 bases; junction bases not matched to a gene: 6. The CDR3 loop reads CSARDSSGQYEQYF. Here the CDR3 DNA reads TGCAGTGCTAGAGATTCGTCGGGACAGTACGAGCAGTACTTC.

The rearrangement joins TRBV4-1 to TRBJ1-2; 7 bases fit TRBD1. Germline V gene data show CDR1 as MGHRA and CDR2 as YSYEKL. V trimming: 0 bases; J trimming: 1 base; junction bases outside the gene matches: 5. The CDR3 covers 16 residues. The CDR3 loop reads CASSQERTGGNYGYTF. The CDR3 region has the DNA TGCGCCAGCAGCCAAGAGAGGACAGGCGGTAACTATGGCTACACCTTC.

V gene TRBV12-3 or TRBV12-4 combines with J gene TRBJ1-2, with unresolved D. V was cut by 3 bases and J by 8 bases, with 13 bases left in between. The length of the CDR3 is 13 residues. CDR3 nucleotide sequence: TGTGCCAGCAGTTTGGGCCCTCTCACCGGCTACACCTTC. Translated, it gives CASSLGPLTGYTF.

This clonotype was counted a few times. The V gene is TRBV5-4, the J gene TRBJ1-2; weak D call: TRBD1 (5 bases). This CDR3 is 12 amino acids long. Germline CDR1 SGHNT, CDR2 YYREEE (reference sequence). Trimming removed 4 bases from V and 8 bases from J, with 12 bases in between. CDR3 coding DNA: TGTGCCAGCAGCAGGGGAGGTTTAGGCTACACCTTC. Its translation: CASSRGGLGYTF.

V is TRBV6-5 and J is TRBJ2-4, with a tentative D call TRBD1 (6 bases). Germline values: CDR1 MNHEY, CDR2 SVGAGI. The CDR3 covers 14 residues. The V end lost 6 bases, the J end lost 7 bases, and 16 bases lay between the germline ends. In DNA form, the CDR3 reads TGTGCCAGCAGAGCGACAGGAACATCTAACATTCAGTACTTC. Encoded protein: CASRATGTSNIQYF.

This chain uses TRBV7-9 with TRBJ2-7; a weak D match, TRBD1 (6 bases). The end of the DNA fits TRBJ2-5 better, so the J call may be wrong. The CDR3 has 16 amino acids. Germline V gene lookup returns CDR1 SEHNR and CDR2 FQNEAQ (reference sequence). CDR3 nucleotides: TGTGCCAGCAGCTTAGCGATCCGGGACATGGCCCCGACCCAGTACTTC. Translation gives CASSLAIRDMAPTQYF.

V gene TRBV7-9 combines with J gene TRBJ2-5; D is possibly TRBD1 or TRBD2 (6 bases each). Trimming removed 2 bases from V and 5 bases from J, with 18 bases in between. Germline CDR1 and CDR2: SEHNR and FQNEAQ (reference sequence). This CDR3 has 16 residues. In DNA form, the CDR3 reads TGTGCCAGCAGCTTATACTGGGGGGCCCCCCGGGAGACCCAGTACTTC. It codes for CASSLYWGAPRETQYF.